This TCR beta chain is drawn from a study of long-term antiretroviral therapy in people with HIV. Study-level findings and limits: Narrower CDR3 length ranges marked HIV repertoires relative to controls.

In its sample, this clone was seen once. Its specificity is not known. It was version v3.0 of the immunoSEQ assay that was run at survey level. Sequencing was intended to reach roughly 35,000-50,000 T-cell genomes per sample. Sequencing was performed with immunoSEQ multiplex PCR; in TCRdb, only in-frame clones are kept and a portion is missing. Of roughly 21,000 clones in the sample, about 80% are singletons; the top ten hold roughly a tenth. This CDR3 comprises 15 residues. Deletions cut 5 bases from V and 0 bases from J, with 10 bases between. CDR1 SGHTA and CDR2 FQGNSA come from the germline V gene.

V gene TRBV7-2 combines with J gene TRBJ1-4; D not certain. The sequence derives from a woman aged 40 to 50 with HIV. Source: unsorted PBMCs, taken 4.1 years after starting antiretroviral therapy. The CDR3 region has the DNA TGTGCCAGCAGCCCCCGTGGGGCAACTAATGAAAAACTGTTTTTT. Translation: CASSPRGATNEKLFF.